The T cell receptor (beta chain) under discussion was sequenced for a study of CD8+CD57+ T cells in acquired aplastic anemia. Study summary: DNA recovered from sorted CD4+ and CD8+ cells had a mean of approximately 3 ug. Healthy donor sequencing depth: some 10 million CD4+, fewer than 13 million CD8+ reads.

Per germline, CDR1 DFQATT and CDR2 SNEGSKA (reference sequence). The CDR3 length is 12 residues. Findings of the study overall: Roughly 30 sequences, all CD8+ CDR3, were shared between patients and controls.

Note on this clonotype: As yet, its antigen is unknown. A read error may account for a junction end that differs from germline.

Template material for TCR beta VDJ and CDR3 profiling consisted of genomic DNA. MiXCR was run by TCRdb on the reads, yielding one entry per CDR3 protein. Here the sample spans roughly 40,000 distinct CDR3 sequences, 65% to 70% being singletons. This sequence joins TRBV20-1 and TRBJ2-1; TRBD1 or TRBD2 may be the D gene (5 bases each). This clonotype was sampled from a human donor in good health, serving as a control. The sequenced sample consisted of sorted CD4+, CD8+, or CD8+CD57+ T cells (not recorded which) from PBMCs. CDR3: CSARGDPSEQFF. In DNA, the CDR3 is TGCAGTGCTAGGGGGGATCCGAGTGAGCAATTCTTC.